Following are 6 T cell receptor beta chains from one sample sequenced in a study of blood T cell repertoires in COVID-19. Sequenced by immunoSEQ multiplex PCR; TCRdb stores in-frame clones only, minus some. Among tens of thousands of clones listed, 88% were seen once. Sequencing used peripheral blood. These receptors originate from a woman of 80 years or more with acute or convalescent COVID-19.

This sequence joins TRBV2 and TRBJ2-4; D remains ambiguous. In germline, CDR1 is SNHLY, CDR2 FYNNEI. CDR3 length equals 14 residues. V was pared by 2 bases and J by 0 bases, with 5 bases between. CDR3 loop: CASSETRAKNIQYF. CDR3 nucleotides: TGTGCCAGCAGTGAAACTCGAGCCAAAAACATTCAGTACTTC. Drawing the rest from reference TRBV2 and TRBJ2-4, the complete variable domain is EPEVTQTPSHQVTQMGQEVILRCVPISNHLYFYWYRQILGQKVEFLVSFYNNEISEKSEIFDDQFSVERPDGSNFTLKIRSTKLEDSAMYFCASSETRAKNIQYFGAGTRLSVL.

The rearrangement uses TRBV2 and TRBJ2-6, with D perhaps matching TRBD2 (6 bases). The CDR3 is 16 amino acids. The V gene lost 0 bases and the J gene lost 0 bases, with 6 bases spanning the gap. The germline gives CDR1 SNHLY, CDR2 FYNNEI. CDR3 residues: CASSEAGGSGANVLTF. CDR3 nucleotide sequence: TGTGCCAGCAGTGAAGCGGGGGGCTCTGGGGCCAACGTCCTGACTTTC.

This rearrangement joins TRBV18 to TRBJ1-5, with D maybe TRBD1 (6 bases). The germline V and J ends were trimmed by 2 bases and 4 bases, with 6 bases remaining between them. Per germline, CDR1 KGHSH and CDR2 LQKENI. The CDR3 runs to 13 residues. CDR3 nucleotide sequence: TGTGCCAGCTCACCAACAGGGAATCAGCCCCAGCATTTT. Its translation: CASSPTGNQPQHF. Combining the CDR3 with reference TRBV18 and TRBJ1-5 gives the whole variable domain NAGVMQNPRHLVRRRGQEARLRCSPMKGHSHVYWYRQLPEEGLKFMVYLQKENIIDESGMPKERFSAEFPKEGPSILRIQQVVRGDSAAYFCASSPTGNQPQHFGDGTRLSIL.

V usage is TRBV6-5 and J usage is TRBJ1-5, with unresolved D. The length of the CDR3 is 14 residues. Germline V gene sequence: CDR1 MNHEY, CDR2 SVGAGI. Between the trimmed V and J ends, which lost 0 bases and 9 bases, there was a span of 12 bases. The CDR3, as DNA: TGTGCCAGCAGTTACTCTGAGGCGTCTCGGCCCCAGCATTTT. Translated: CASSYSEASRPQHF.

This clone was observed a handful of times. The rearrangement links TRBV7-2 to TRBJ2-1; possible D gene TRBD2, 7 bases. Per germline, CDR1 SGHTA and CDR2 FQGNSA. Trimming shortened V by 1 base and J by 2 bases, and 12 bases separated the two germline ends. The CDR3 extends over 16 amino acids. CDR3 protein: CASSLEGGGPYNEQFF. For the CDR3, the DNA is TGTGCCAGCAGCTTAGAGGGCGGGGGCCCCTACAATGAGCAGTTCTTC.

V usage is TRBV7-8 and J usage is TRBJ2-6; 7 nucleotides align to TRBD2. This CDR3 spans 17 amino acids. Germline CDR1 is SGHVS and CDR2 is FQNEAQ. Trimming took 1 base from V and 4 from J; bases not matched to a gene: 7. The CDR3 spells CASSLVAGEAGANVLTF. The CDR3, as DNA: TGTGCCAGCAGCTTAGTGGCGGGAGAGGCCGGGGCCAACGTCCTGACTTTC. Supplemented by reference TRBV7-8 and TRBJ2-6, the full variable domain reads GAGVSQSPRYKVAKRGQDVALRCDPISGHVSLFWYQQALGQGPEFLTYFQNEAQLDKSGLPSDRFFAERPEGSVSTLKIQRTQQEDSAVYLCASSLVAGEAGANVLTFGAGSRLTVL.